This paragraph reports one TCR beta chain. This record comes from a study of CD8 T cells in Susac syndrome. The wider study: Intravenous immunoglobulin alone or corticosteroids were being given to patients with Susac syndrome at blood draw, unless they were therapy-naive.

Random hexamers served to reverse transcribe roughly 0.5 to 1 ug RNA. The CDR3 of TCR beta was amplified by immunoSEQ multiplex PCR across 54 Vbeta and 13 Jbeta. TCRdb re-called the immunoSEQ multiplex PCR reads with MiXCR, one entry per CDR3 protein. The sample has about 140,000 distinct CDR3 sequences, 95% seen once; the top ten hold approximately 0.18%. The germline CDR1 and CDR2 sequences are DFQATT and SNEGSKA (reference sequence). V was clipped by 2 bases and J by 4 bases; unmatched bases: 10. The CDR3 is 15 residues long. The clonotype was recovered from a human donor with Susac syndrome. This sequence joins TRBV20-1 and TRBJ2-7; TRBD2 aligns across 8 bases. Material: CD8+ T cells from PBMCs. The CDR3, as DNA: TGCAGTGCTAGATACCGGGGGGGAGGGGTGTACGAGCAGTACTTC. Translating gives CSARYRGGGVYEQYF.